Listed here is a single TCR beta chain. This clonotype was seen at least ten times. The clone's antigen remains unknown. No per-base quality is available; no much larger clone lies one base away. This record comes from a study of T cells in Graves' hyperthyroidism and ophthalmopathy (dated by TCRdb to about 2019). The study in broad terms: Peripheral blood was sampled at the time of initial diagnosis, prior to any treatment. The paper reports TCR Vbeta CDR3 sequencing of 140 or so peripheral blood samples: under 45 ophthalmopathy, roughly 80 hyperthyroidism and 17 progressor patients. TCR V-J signatures able to tell the groups apart were searched for in a discovery cohort of about a hundred patients, of whom under 45 had Graves' ophthalmopathy and roughly 58 had stable Graves' hyperthyroidism. An independent validation cohort of around 19 hyperthyroidism patients and 17 patients who later progressed to ophthalmopathy tested prospective prediction of ophthalmopathy. For training and testing, the 100 or so patients in the discovery cohort were randomly divided in a 7:3 ratio. In more than 5 Graves' hyperthyroidism patients, the study also compared T-cell repertoires from thyroid tissue with T-cell repertoires from blood. After blood sampling, hyperthyroidism patients were treated with methimazole at a starting dose of 30 mg daily, and ophthalmopathy patients were treated with high-dose intravenous methylprednisolone. General study outcomes and caveats: Ophthalmopathy was separated from stable hyperthyroidism by a 13 V-J signature model, with approximately 86% sensitivity and about 81% specificity obtained in cross-validation and 80%/75% obtained in testing. Most expanded thyroid clonotypes (frequency above 0.001) were also detected in blood, suggesting blood repertoires may reflect thyroid immune responses. Sample size was not statistically predetermined, and blinding of investigators to group allocation was not performed. In validation, progression to ophthalmopathy was predicted by the model with 70% to 71% sensitivity and around 76% specificity, a median of around 6.5 months before onset.

Ophthalmopathy patients had moderately to severely active disease, with a Clinical Activity Score of 3 or more, a NOSPECS grade of 4 or more, and a disease duration of less than 3 months. Exclusion was applied to patients with uncontrolled infections, other autoimmune diseases, pregnancy or lactation. Diagnoses relied on clinical symptoms, serum thyroxine and TRAb, thyroid ultrasound and orbital computed tomography. PBMCs were separated from roughly 9.6 ml of fresh peripheral blood using Ficoll-Paque density gradient centrifugation. Trizol reagent was used to extract total RNA, and RNA quality was then checked on an Agilent 2100 Bioanalyzer. Trimming leaves V shorter by 4 bases and J shorter by 8 bases, with the junction holding 11 bases beyond the gene matches. The CDR3 starts with the cysteine, ends with the phenylalanine, and has 15 residues. Of the read, only the CDR3 DNA is kept; its 45 bases are in frame from base 1.

The TCR beta CDR3 regions were amplified from RNA transcripts. For the first round of RT-PCR on the TCR CDR3, the HTBI primer set was used together with the Qiagen OneStep RT-PCR kit. Libraries were constructed in a second round of multiplex PCR, after which size selection and purification were carried out. Sequencing of the libraries was done on an Illumina HiSeq2000 using paired-end 100 bp reads. The original pipeline was this. SOAPnuke was used to process the raw data, throwing out any read that contained adapters or uncalled bases, had a mean Phred below 15, or lacked an exact constant-primer or identifier match. High-quality paired reads were merged with COPE v1.2.5, and unique nucleotide sequences were defined as clonotypes. MiTCR v1.1 was used to align the clonotypes against IMGT TRBV, TRBD and TRBJ reference segments. Analysis was restricted to V-J combinations with a frequency above 0.0001, which covered 98% to 99.2% of repertoires. A TCS score was defined as the ratio between F50 (clonal expansion) and ExV (chaos), using BLOSUM62-based TCRdist between CDR3 peptides within each V-J. Welch's t-statistics and random forest reduced around 510 V-J features to roughly 13, which were used in a naive Bayes classifier (R e1071). The public reads were reanalyzed by TCRdb: fastp trimming at Q25, MiXCR alignment, in-frame beta chains only. Each CDR3 protein gets just one entry, which takes the most common genes and DNA from the rows behind it. TCRdb's processing, not the authors', yielded these V and J calls. The sample table lists nearly 600,000 distinct CDR3 sequences, 12% to 15% of them with a count of one. The ten largest clones capture around 7% of the sample.

Here the chain combines TRBV12-3 or TRBV12-4 and TRBJ2-1; 7 junctional bases match TRBD2. The sequence came from a woman aged 18-30 years with Graves' ophthalmopathy. What was sequenced was blood. The CDR3 region has the sequence CASSSTSRRSDEQFF. The sequenced DNA is TGTGCCAGCAGTTCGACTAGCCGTAGGTCCGATGAGCAGTTCTTC.